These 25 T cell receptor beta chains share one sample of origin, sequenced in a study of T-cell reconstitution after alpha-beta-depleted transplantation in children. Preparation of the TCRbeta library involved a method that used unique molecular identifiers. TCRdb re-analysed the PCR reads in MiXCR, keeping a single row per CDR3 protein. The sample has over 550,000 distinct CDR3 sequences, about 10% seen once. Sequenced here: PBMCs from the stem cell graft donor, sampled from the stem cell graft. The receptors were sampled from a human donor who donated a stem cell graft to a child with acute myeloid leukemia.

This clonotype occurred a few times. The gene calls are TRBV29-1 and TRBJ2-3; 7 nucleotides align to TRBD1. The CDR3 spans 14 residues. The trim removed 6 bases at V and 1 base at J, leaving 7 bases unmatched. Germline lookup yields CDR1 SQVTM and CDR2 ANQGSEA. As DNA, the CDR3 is TGCAGCGTCTCCACAGGGGTGGGCACAGATACGCAGTATTTT. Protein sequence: CSVSTGVGTDTQYF.

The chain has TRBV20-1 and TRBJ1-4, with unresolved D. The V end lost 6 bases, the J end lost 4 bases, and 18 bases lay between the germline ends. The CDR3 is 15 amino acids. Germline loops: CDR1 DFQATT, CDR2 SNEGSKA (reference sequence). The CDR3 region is CSATRPQPFNEKLFF. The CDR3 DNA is TGCAGTGCCACCCGCCCCCAGCCCTTTAATGAAAAACTGTTTTTT.

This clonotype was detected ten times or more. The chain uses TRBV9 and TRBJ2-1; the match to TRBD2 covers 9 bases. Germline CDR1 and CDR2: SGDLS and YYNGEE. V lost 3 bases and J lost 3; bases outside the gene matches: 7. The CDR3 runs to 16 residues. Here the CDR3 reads CASSAPGTSFYNEQFF. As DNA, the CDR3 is TGTGCCAGCAGCGCCCCCGGGACTAGCTTCTACAATGAGCAGTTCTTC.

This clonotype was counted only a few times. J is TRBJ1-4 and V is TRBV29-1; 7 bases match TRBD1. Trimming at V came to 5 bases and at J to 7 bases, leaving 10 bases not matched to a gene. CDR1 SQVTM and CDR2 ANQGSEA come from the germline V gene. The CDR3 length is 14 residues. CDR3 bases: TGCAGCGTTCGAACCGACAGGGTCGGTGAAAAACTGTTTTTT. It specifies CSVRTDRVGEKLFF.

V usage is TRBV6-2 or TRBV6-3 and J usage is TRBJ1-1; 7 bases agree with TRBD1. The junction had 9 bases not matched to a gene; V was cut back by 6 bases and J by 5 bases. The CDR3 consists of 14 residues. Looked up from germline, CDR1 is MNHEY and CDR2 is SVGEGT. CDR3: CASSPHRGGTEAFF. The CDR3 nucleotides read TGTGCCAGCAGCCCCCACAGGGGCGGTACTGAAGCTTTCTTT.

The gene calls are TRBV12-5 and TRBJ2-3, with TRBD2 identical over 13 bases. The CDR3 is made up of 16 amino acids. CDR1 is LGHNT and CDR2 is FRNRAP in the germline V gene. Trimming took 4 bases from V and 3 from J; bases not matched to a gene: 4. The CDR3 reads CASGYRLAGGTDTQYF. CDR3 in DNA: TGTGCTAGTGGTTATCGACTAGCGGGAGGAACAGATACGCAGTATTTT.

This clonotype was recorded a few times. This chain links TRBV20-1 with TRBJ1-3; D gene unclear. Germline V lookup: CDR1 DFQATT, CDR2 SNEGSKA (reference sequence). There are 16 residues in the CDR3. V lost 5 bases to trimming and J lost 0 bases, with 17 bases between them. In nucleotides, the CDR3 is TGCAGTGCTGTCCCCCGTTTTGCAGTCTCTGGAAACACCATATATTTT. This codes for CSAVPRFAVSGNTIYF.

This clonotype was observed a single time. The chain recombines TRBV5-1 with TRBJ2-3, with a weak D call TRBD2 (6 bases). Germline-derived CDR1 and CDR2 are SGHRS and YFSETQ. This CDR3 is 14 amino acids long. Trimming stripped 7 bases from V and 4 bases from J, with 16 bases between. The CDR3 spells CASRTGLPSDTQYF. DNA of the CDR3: TGCGCCAGCCGAACGGGACTGCCCTCAGATACGCAGTATTTT.

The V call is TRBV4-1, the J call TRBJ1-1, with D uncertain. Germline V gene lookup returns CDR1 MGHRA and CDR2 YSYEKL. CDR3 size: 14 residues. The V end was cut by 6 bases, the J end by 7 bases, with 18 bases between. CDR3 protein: CASSISSGPIEAFF. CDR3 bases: TGCGCCAGCAGTATATCATCCGGGCCGATTGAAGCTTTCTTT.

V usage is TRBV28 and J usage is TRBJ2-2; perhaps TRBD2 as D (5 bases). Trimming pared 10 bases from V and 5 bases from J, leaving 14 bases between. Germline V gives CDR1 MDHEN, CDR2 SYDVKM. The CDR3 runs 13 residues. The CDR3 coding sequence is TGTGCCACCAAGGACTCCCGTACCGGGGAGCTGTTTTTT. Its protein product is CATKDSRTGELFF.

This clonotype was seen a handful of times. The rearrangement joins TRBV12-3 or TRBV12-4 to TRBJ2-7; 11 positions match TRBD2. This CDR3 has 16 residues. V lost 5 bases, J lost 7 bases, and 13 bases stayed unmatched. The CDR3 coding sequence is TGTGCCAGCAGTGGTACTAGCGGGAGCCCTTCGGGGGAGCAGTACTTC. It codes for CASSGTSGSPSGEQYF.

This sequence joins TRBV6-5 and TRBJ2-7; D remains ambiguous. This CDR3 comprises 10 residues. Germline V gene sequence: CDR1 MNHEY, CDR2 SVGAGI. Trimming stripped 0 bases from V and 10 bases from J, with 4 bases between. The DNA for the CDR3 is TGTGCCAGCAGTTACTCCCCTCAGTACTTC. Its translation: CASSYSPQYF.

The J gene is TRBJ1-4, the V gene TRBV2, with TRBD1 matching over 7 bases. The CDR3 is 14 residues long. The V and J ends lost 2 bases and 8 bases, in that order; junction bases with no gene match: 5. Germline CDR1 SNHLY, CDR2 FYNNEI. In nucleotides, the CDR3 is TGTGCCAGCAGTGAACGGGTAGGGGGCGAAAAACTGTTTTTT. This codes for CASSERVGGEKLFF.

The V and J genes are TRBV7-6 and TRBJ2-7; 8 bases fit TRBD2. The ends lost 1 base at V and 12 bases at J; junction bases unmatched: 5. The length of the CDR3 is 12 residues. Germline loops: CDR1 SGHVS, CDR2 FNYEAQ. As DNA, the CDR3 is TGTGCCAGCAGCTTAGACGGGGGGGCGGCGTACTTC. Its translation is CASSLDGGAAYF.

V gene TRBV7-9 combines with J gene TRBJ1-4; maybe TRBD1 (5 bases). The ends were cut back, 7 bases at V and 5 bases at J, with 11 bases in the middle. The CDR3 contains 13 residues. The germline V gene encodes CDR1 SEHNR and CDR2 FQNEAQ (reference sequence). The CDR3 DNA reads TGTGCCAGCACCCCACGGGGGAATGAAAAACTGTTTTTT. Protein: CASTPRGNEKLFF.

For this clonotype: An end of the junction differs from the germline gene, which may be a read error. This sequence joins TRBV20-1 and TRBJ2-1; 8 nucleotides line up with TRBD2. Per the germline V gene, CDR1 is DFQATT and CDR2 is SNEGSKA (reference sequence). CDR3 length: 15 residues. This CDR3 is CSARAPSGLNNQQFF. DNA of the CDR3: TGCAGTGCTAGGGCGCCTAGCGGGCTCAACAATCAGCAGTTCTTC.

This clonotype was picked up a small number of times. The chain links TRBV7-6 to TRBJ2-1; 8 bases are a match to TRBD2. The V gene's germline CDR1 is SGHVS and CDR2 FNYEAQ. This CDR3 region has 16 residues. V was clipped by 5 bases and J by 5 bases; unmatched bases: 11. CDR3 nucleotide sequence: TGTGCCAGCAGCCCCTATCCCGCGGGAGGTGACAATGAGCAGTTCTTC. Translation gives CASSPYPAGGDNEQFF. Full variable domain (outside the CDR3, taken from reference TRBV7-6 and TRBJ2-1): GAGVSQSPRYKVTKRGQDVALRCDPISGHVSLYWYRQALGQGPEFLTYFNYEAQQDKSGLPNDRFSAERPEGSISTLTIQRTEQRDSAMYRCASSPYPAGGDNEQFFGPGTRLTVL.

The CDR3: CASSPQLTGSSNQPQHF. CDR3 coding DNA: TGTGCCAGCAGCCCCCAATTGACCGGTTCGAGCAATCAGCCCCAGCATTTT. V gene TRBV7-9 combines with J gene TRBJ1-5; no firm D call. The V gene's germline CDR1 is SEHNR and CDR2 FQNEAQ (reference sequence). The CDR3 has 17 residues. Trimming took 5 bases from V and 1 from J, leaving 18 bases between them.

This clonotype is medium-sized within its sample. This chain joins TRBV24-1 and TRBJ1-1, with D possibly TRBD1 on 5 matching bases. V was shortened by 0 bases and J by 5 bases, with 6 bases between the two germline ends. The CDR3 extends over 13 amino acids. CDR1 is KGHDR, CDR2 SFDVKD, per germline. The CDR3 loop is CATSDLEGTEAFF. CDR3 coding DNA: TGTGCCACCAGTGATTTGGAGGGGACTGAAGCTTTCTTT.

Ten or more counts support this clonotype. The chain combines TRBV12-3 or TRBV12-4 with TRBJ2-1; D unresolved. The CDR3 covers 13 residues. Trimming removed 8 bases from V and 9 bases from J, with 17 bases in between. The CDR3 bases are TGTGCCAGCCAGCCTCGAAGATTAGCTGAGCAGTTCTTC. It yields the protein CASQPRRLAEQFF.

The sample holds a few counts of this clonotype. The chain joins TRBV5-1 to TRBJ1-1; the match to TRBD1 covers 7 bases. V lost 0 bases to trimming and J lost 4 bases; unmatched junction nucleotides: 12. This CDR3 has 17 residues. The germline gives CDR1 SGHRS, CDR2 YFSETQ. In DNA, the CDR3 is TGCGCCAGCAGCTTGGGCCAAAACAGGGGAGTCAGCACTGAAGCTTTCTTT. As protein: CASSLGQNRGVSTEAFF.

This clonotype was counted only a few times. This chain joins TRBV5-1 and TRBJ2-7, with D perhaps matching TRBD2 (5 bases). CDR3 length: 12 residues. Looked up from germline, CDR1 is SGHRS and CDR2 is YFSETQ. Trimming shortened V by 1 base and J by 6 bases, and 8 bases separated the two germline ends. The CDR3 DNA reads TGCGCCAGCAGCTTGTCCGGGGTCGAGCAGTACTTC. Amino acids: CASSLSGVEQYF.

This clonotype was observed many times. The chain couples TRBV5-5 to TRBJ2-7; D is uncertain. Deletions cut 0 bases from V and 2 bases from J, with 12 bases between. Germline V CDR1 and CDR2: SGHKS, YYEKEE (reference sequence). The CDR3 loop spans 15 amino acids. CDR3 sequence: CASSLAPVLAYEQYF. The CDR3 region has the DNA TGTGCCAGCAGCTTGGCCCCAGTTTTGGCCTACGAGCAGTACTTC.

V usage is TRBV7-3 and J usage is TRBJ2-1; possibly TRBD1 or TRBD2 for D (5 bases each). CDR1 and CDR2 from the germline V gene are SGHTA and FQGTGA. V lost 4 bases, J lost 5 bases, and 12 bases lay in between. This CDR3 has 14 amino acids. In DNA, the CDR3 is TGTGCCAGCAGCTCCGGGACGTCTGACAATGAGCAGTTCTTC. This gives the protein CASSSGTSDNEQFF.

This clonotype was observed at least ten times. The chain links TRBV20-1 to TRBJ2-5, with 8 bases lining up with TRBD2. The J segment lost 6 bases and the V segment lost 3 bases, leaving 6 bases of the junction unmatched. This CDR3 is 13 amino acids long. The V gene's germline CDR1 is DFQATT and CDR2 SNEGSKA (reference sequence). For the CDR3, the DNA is TGCAGTGCTAGCCCCGGGGGGGGTAAGACCCAGTACTTC. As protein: CSASPGGGKTQYF.